The rows below give T cell receptor beta chains drawn from one sample of a study of tumor and adjacent non-tumor tissue in lung cancer. TCRdb reanalysed the multiplex PCR reads using MiXCR and keeps one entry per CDR3 protein. Of 60,000 to 100,000 distinct CDR3 sequences detected, just over 75% appear once; the ten largest clones hold around 40%. Source material: distant non-tumor lung tissue. These receptors were obtained from a man aged 65-85 years with non-small cell lung cancer. CDR3s include the opening cysteine and the closing phenylalanine or tryptophan. A D gene is named only where the DNA matches it firmly. Size tells how often a clone was seen (once, few, many) or the class of an expanded clone, and some rows leave it out.

J: TRBJ1-6
V: TRBV5-4
D: NA
size: NA
DNA: TGTACCAGCATCACCGGGACAAGGGGAGGGATTAATTCACCCCTCCACTTT
CDR3: CTSITGTRGGINSPLHF

J: TRBJ2-1
V: TRBV11-1
D: TRBD1
size: NA
DNA: TGTGCCAACAGCCCCTCGAGGGGGCGGTACAATGAGCAGTTCTTC
CDR3: CANSPSRGRYNEQFF

J: TRBJ2-6
V: TRBV6-4
D: NA
size: NA
DNA: TGTGCCAGCAGTGACTCATTTCGTTCTGGGGTCAACGTCCTGACTTTC
CDR3: CASSDSFRSGVNVLTF

J: TRBJ1-4
V: TRBV11-2
D: NA
size: NA
DNA: TGTGCCAGCGGCTTAGAAACAGAGCGTAATGAAAAACTGTTGTTT
CDR3: CASGLETERNEKLLF

J: TRBJ2-2
V: TRBV11-2
D: TRBD1
size: few
DNA: TGTGCCAGCAGCTTAGTGGGCACAGGGGTTGCCGGGGAGCCGCATTTT
CDR3: CASSLVGTGVAGEPHF

J: TRBJ2-1
V: TRBV11-2
D: TRBD2
size: NA
DNA: TGTGTCAGCAGCTTAGCGGGGGGGGCCAGTGAGCCGTTCTTC
CDR3: CVSSLAGGASEPFF

J: TRBJ2-6
V: TRBV6-2/TRBV6-3
D: NA
size: NA
DNA: TGTGCCTCCCGGGACGGACAGTCTGGGGCAAAAGTACTGACTTTC
CDR3: CASRDGQSGAKVLTF

J: TRBJ2-2
V: TRBV5-5
D: TRBD1
size: many
DNA: TGTGCCAGCAGCTTAAGGGACAGTCGCACCGGGGAGCTGTTTTTT
CDR3: CASSLRDSRTGELFF

J: TRBJ2-5
V: TRBV10-3
D: NA
size: NA
DNA: TGTGCCATCAGTACCTCCTTGGGGTACCAAGAGACCCAGTACTTC
CDR3: CAISTSLGYQETQYF

J: TRBJ1-5
V: TRBV12-5
D: NA
size: few
DNA: TGTGCTAGTGGTTTTGACAGAAATAAGCACCAGCATTTT
CDR3: CASGFDRNKHQHF

J: TRBJ2-3
V: TRBV20-1
D: NA
size: many
DNA: TGCAGTGCTAGAGATGGGGGGACTTTCACAGATACGCAGTATTTT
CDR3: CSARDGGTFTDTQYF

J: TRBJ1-2
V: TRBV20-1
D: NA
size: NA
DNA: TGCATTGCTAGAGTGCCTCGCAGGGACTATGGCTACACCTTC
CDR3: CIARVPRRDYGYTF

J: TRBJ2-1
V: TRBV11-1
D: NA
size: once
DNA: TGTGCCAGCAGACCGCTAACTAGAGGCAAAAACAATGAGCAGTTCTTC
CDR3: CASRPLTRGKNNEQFF

J: TRBJ1-5
V: TRBV6-2/TRBV6-3
D: NA
size: NA
DNA: TGTGCCAGCAACATACAGGCTGAGCCCCAGCATTTT
CDR3: CASNIQAEPQHF

J: TRBJ1-1
V: TRBV10-2
D: NA
size: NA
DNA: TGCGCCAGCAGTATGGAGCACACTGAAACTTTCTTT
CDR3: CASSMEHTETFF

J: TRBJ2-7
V: TRBV20-1
D: NA
size: NA
DNA: TGCAGTGCTAGAGATCTCGTGGGAGGCCTTTACGAGCAGTACTTC
CDR3: CSARDLVGGLYEQYF

J: TRBJ1-2
V: TRBV6-1
D: NA
size: NA
DNA: TGTGCTAGCAGTGAAATGCAGGGAACATTCTATGCCTACACCTTC
CDR3: CASSEMQGTFYAYTF

J: TRBJ2-1
V: TRBV5-4
D: NA
size: NA
DNA: TGTGCCAGCAGCGTAACAGGGACCTATGAGCAGTTCTTC
CDR3: CASSVTGTYEQFF

J: TRBJ1-2
V: TRBV12-3/TRBV12-4
D: TRBD1
size: NA
DNA: TGTGCCACCAGTCCAGGGGACAGTGTCTATGACTACACCTTC
CDR3: CATSPGDSVYDYTF

J: TRBJ1-1
V: TRBV11-2
D: NA
size: NA
DNA: TGTGCCAGCAGCGCCCCCAACGTTGGGGGCACTGATGCGTTCTTT
CDR3: CASSAPNVGGTDAFF

J: TRBJ2-7
V: TRBV4-1
D: NA
size: NA
DNA: TGCGCCATCAGCCTGGGACCGCGCTCCTACGAGGAGTACTTC
CDR3: CAISLGPRSYEEYF

J: TRBJ2-3
V: TRBV24-1
D: NA
size: NA
DNA: TGTGCCACCAGTGATACGACTCAGATCAGCACAGATACGCAGTATTTT
CDR3: CATSDTTQISTDTQYF

J: TRBJ1-5
V: TRBV6-2/TRBV6-3
D: NA
size: NA
DNA: TGTGCCAGCAGTTACTTCGGGACTAATCAGCCCCAGCATTTT
CDR3: CASSYFGTNQPQHF

J: TRBJ1-1
V: TRBV6-2/TRBV6-3
D: NA
size: few
DNA: TGTGCTAGCCGACCTTTTATGGGACAAAGAAGAGAGGCTTTCTTT
CDR3: CASRPFMGQRREAFF

J: TRBJ2-5
V: TRBV29-1
D: NA
size: few
DNA: TGCAGTGCCAAGCCCTACCTCCAGACAGGTCAAGAACCCCAGTACTTC
CDR3: CSAKPYLQTGQEPQYF

J: TRBJ1-3
V: TRBV12-3/TRBV12-4
D: NA
size: once
DNA: TGTGCCAGCAGTTCGCGAAACATCATATATTTT
CDR3: CASSSRNIIYF

J: TRBJ2-1
V: TRBV11-2
D: NA
size: NA
DNA: TGTGCCAGCGTTTTGGGCTCCAGCGTCGCCTCCTACAATGAGCAGTTCTTC
CDR3: CASVLGSSVASYNEQFF

J: TRBJ2-3
V: TRBV13
D: TRBD2
size: NA
DNA: TGTGCCAGCAGCCATGGGACTAGCGGCACAGATACGCAGTATTTT
CDR3: CASSHGTSGTDTQYF

J: TRBJ2-7
V: TRBV29-1
D: TRBD2
size: NA
DNA: TGCAGCGTCGGGACTAGCGGTGCCGGGGAGCACTACTTC
CDR3: CSVGTSGAGEHYF